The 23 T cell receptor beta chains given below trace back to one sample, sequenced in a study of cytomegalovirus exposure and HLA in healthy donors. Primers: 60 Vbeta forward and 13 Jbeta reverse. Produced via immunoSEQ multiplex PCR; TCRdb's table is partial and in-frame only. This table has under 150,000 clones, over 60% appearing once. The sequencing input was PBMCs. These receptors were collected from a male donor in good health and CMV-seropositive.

CDR3 residues: CASRRQGVAGNTIYF. For the CDR3, the DNA is TGTGCCAGCAGGAGACAGGGGGTAGCTGGAAACACCATATATTTT. The rearrangement joins TRBV6-5 to TRBJ1-3; 9 bases match TRBD1. Germline assignment: CDR1 MNHEY and CDR2 SVGAGI. This CDR3 contains 15 residues. V lost 6 bases, J lost 2 bases, and 5 bases stayed unmatched.

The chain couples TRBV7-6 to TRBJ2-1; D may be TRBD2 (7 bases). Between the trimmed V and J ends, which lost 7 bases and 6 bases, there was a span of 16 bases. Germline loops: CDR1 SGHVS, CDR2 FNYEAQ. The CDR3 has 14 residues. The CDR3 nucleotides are TGTGCCAGCACAGATGGGGGGGGCAGCAATGAGCAGTTCTTC. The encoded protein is CASTDGGGSNEQFF.

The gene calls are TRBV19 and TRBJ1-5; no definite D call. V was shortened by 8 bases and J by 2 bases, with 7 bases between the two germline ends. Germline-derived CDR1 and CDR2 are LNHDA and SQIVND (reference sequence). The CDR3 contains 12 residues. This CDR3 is CASDGGNQPQHF. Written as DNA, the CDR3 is TGTGCCAGTGACGGGGGCAATCAGCCCCAGCATTTT.

The CDR3 region has the DNA TGTGCCAGCAGTGACGGGCAGGGTGGCACCGGGGAGCTGTTTTTT. It encodes CASSDGQGGTGELFF. This chain uses TRBV6-4 with TRBJ2-2; possible D gene TRBD1, 5 bases. Germline values: CDR1 MRHNA, CDR2 SNTAGT. V was cut by 2 bases and J by 4 bases, with 11 bases left in between. The CDR3 is 15 residues long.

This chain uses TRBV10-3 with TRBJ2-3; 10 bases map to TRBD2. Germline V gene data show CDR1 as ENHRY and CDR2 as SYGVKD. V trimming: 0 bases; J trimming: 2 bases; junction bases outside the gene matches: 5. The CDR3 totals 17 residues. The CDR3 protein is CAISESSGLADTDTQYF. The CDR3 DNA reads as TGTGCCATCAGTGAGTCATCTGGACTAGCGGACACAGATACGCAGTATTTT.

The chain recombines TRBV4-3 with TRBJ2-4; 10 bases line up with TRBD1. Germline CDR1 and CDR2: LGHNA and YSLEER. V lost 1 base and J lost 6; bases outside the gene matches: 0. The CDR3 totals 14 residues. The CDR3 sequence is CASSQGTGGNIQYF. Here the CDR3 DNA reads TGCGCCAGCAGCCAAGGGACAGGGGGAAACATTCAGTACTTC.

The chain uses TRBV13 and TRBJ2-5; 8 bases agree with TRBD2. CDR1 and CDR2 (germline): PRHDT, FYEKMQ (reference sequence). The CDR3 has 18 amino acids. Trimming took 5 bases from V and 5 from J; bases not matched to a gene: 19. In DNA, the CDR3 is TGTGCCAGCAGCCCAAGTCCCGGGACTAGTCTCTCCCCCGAGACCCAGTACTTC. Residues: CASSPSPGTSLSPETQYF.

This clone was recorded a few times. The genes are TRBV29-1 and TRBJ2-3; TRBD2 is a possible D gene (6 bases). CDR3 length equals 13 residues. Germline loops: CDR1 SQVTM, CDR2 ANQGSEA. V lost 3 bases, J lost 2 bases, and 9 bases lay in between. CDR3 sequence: CSVDEDYTDTQYF. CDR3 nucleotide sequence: TGCAGCGTTGACGAGGACTACACAGATACGCAGTATTTT.

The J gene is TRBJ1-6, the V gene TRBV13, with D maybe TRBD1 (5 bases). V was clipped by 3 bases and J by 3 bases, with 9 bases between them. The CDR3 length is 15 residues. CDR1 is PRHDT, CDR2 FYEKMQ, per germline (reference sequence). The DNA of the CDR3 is TGTGCCAGCAGCTTTTCAGGACACTATAATTCACCCCTCCACTTT. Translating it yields CASSFSGHYNSPLHF.

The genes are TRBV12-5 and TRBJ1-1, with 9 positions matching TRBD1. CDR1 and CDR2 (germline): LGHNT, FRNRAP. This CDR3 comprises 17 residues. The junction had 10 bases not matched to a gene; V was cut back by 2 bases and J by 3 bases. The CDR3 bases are TGTGCTAGTGGTTTGTACCCGGGACAGGGATCGGACACTGAAGCTTTCTTT. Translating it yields CASGLYPGQGSDTEAFF. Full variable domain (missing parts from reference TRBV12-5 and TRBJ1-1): DARVTQTPRHKVTEMGQEVTMRCQPILGHNTVFWYRQTMMQGLELLAYFRNRAPLDDSGMPKDRFSAEMPDATLATLKIQPSEPRDSAVYFCASGLYPGQGSDTEAFFGQGTRLTVV.

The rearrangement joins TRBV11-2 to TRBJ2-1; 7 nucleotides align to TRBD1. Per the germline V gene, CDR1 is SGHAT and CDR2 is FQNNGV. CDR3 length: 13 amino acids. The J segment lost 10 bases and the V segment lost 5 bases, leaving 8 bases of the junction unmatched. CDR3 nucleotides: TGTGCCAGCAGCCCAACAGGGGTAGGCGAGCAGTTCTTC. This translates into CASSPTGVGEQFF. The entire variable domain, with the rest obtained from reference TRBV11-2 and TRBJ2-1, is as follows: EAGVAQSPRYKIIEKRQSVAFWCNPISGHATLYWYQQILGQGPKLLIQFQNNGVVDDSQLPKDRFSAERLKGVDSTLKIQPAKLEDSAVYLCASSPTGVGEQFFGPGTRLTVL.

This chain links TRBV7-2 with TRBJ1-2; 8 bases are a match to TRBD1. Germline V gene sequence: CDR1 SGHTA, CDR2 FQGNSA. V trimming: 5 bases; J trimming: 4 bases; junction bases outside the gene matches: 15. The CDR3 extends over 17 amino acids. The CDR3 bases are TGTGCCAGCAGCCAACAGGGGGGAGTCGAAAGAATCTATGGCTACACCTTC. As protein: CASSQQGGVERIYGYTF.

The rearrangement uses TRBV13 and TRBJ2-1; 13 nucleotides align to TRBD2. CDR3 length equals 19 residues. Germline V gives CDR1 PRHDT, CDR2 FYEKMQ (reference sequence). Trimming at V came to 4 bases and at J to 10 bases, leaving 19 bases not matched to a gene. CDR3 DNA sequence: TGTGCCAGCAGCTCCCGGGACAGGGCAAGGACTAGCGGGAGTGAGGAGCAGTTCTTC. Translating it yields CASSSRDRARTSGSEEQFF.

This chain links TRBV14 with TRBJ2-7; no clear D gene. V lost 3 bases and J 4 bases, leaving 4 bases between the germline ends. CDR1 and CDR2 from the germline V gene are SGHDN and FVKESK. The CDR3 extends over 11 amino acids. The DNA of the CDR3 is TGTGCCAGCAGCCAGACTTACGAGCAGTACTTC. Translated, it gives CASSQTYEQYF.

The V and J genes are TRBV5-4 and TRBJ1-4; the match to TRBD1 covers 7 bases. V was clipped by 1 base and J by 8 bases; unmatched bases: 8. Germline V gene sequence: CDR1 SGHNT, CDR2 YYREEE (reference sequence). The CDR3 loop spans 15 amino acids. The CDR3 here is CASSLTAGTEEKLFF. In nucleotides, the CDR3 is TGTGCCAGCAGCTTGACCGCCGGGACAGAAGAAAAACTGTTTTTT.

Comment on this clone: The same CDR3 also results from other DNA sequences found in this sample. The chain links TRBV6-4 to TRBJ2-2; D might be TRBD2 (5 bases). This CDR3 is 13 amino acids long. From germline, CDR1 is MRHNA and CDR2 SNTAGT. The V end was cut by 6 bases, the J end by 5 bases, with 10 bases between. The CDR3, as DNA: TGTGCCAGCAGCGCAACGGGGACCGGGGAGCTGTTTTTT. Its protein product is CASSATGTGELFF.

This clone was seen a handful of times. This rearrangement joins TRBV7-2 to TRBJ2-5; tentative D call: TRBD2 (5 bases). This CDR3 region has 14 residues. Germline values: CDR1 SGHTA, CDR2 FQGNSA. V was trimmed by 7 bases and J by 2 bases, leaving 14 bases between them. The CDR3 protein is CASTPGRDQETQYF. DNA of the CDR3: TGTGCCAGCACCCCGGGAAGGGATCAAGAGACCCAGTACTTC.

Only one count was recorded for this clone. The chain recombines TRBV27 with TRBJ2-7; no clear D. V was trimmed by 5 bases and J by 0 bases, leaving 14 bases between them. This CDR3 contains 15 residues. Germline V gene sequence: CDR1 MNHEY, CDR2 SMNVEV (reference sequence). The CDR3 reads CASSPQVTASYEQYF. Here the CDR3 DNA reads TGTGCCAGCAGTCCCCAAGTAACAGCCTCCTACGAGCAGTACTTC.

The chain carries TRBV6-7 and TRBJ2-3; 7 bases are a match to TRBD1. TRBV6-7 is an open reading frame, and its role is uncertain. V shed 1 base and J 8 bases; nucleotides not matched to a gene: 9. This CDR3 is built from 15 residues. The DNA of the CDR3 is TGTGCCAGCAGTTACTACAGGGGAAGCTTGGGTACGCAGTATTTT. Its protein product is CASSYYRGSLGTQYF.

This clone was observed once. The CDR3 region has the DNA TGTGCCAGCAGCGTTGGTCCTGGGACAGGGGGAACAGATACGCAGTATTTT. Translating gives CASSVGPGTGGTDTQYF. The chain links TRBV9 to TRBJ2-3; 11 bases align to TRBD1. The length of the CDR3 is 17 residues. Trimming removed 2 bases from V and 3 bases from J; junction bases left unmatched: 8. Germline CDR1 reads SGDLS; CDR2 reads YYNGEE.

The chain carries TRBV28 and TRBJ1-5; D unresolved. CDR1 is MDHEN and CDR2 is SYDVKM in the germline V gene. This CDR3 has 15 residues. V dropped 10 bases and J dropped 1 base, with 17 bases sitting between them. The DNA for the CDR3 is TGTGCCACCAACCCCGGGATTAGGAGCAATCAGCCCCAGCATTTT. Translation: CATNPGIRSNQPQHF.

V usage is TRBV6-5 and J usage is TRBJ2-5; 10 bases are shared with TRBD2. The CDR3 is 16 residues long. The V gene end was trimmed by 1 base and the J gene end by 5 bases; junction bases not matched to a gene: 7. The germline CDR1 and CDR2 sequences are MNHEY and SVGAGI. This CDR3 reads CASSYFTSGDRETQYF. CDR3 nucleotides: TGTGCCAGCAGTTACTTCACTAGCGGGGACAGGGAGACCCAGTACTTC.

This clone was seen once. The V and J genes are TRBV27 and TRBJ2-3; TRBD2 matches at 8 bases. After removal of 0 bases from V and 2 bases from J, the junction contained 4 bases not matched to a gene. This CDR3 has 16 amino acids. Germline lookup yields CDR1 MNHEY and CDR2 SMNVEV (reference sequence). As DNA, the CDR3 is TGTGCCAGCAGTTTATCGATAGCGGGGACCACAGATACGCAGTATTTT. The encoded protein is CASSLSIAGTTDTQYF.